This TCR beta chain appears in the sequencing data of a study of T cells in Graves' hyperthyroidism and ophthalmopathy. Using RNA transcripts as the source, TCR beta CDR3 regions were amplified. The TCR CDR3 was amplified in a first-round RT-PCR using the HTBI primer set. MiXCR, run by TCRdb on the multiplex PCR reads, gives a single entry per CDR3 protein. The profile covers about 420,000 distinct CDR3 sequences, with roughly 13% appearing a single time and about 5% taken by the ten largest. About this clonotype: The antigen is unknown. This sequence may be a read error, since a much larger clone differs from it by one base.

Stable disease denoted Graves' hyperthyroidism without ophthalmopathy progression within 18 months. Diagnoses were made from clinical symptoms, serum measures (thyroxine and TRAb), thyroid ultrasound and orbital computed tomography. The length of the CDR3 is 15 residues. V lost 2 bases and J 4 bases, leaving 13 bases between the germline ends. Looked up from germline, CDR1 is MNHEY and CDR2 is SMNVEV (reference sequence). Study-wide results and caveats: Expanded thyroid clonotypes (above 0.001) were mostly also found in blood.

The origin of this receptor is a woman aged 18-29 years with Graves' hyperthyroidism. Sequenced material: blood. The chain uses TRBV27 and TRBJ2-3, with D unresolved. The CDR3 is CASSLPADGADTQYF. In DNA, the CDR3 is TGTGCCAGCAGTTTACCTGCAGACGGAGCAGATACGCAGTATTTT.